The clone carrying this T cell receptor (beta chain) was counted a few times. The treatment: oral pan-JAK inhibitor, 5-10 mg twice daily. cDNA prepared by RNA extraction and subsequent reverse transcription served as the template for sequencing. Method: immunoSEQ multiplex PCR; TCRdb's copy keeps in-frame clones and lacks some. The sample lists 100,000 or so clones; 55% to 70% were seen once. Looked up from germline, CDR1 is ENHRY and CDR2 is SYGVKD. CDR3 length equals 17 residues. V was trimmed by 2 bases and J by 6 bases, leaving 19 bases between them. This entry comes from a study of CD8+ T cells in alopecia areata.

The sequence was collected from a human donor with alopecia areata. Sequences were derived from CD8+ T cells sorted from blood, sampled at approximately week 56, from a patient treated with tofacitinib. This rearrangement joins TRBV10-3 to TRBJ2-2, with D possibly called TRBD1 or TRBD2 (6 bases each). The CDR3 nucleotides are TGTGCCATCAGTGAGACCCCCTCGGGGGCCCGGGCCGGGGAGCTGTTTTTT. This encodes CAISETPSGARAGELFF.